The 8 T cell receptor beta chains below were found in one sample sequenced in a study of T cell changes during pregnancy in multiple sclerosis. Profiling relied on immunoSEQ multiplex PCR, and the TCRdb table lists in-frame clones only, not all of them. The sample lists roughly 84,000 clones; about 93% were seen once. The sequencing used peripheral blood, collected in the third trimester of pregnancy. Receptor source: a female donor in good health, enrolled as a control in a pregnancy study.

V gene TRBV15 combines with J gene TRBJ1-4, with D hard to call. This CDR3 has 14 residues. The V gene's germline CDR1 is LNHNV and CDR2 YYDKDF (reference sequence). Trimming took 4 bases from V and 4 from J, leaving 10 bases between them. The CDR3 region has the DNA TGTGCCACCAGCACCGCGGGGAATAATGAAAAACTGTTTTTT. It codes for CATSTAGNNEKLFF.

The J gene is TRBJ1-1, the V gene TRBV5-1; 8 bases map to TRBD1. V shed 5 bases and J 4 bases; nucleotides not matched to a gene: 7. This CDR3 has 14 amino acids. Germline loops: CDR1 SGHRS, CDR2 YFSETQ. The CDR3 protein is CASRSQGEGTEAFF. The CDR3 bases are TGCGCCAGCAGATCACAGGGGGAGGGCACTGAAGCTTTCTTT.

The chain couples TRBV6-1 to TRBJ2-3, with unresolved D. The CDR3 sequence is 13 residues long. CDR1 MNHNS and CDR2 SASEGT come from the germline V gene. The V gene lost 1 base and the J gene lost 5 bases, with 7 bases spanning the gap. This CDR3 is CASSEDPGDTQYF. CDR3 nucleotide sequence: TGTGCCAGCAGTGAAGACCCGGGAGATACGCAGTATTTT.

The chain is built from TRBV28 and TRBJ2-7, with 8 bases matching TRBD2. CDR1 is MDHEN and CDR2 is SYDVKM in the germline V gene. The CDR3 covers 13 residues. V gave up 10 bases and J gave up 5 bases; unmatched junction bases: 10. The CDR3 DNA follows: TGTGCCATTACAACGGGAGGGCTACACGAGCAGTACTTC. This translates into CAITTGGLHEQYF.

The chain joins TRBV5-1 to TRBJ2-2; D is perhaps TRBD1 (7 bases). Looked up from germline, CDR1 is SGHRS and CDR2 is YFSETQ. The ends were cut back, 3 bases at V and 2 bases at J, with 17 bases in the middle. CDR3 length: 17 residues. The CDR3 here is CASSWRGGTVNTGELFF. The CDR3 bases are TGCGCCAGCAGCTGGCGAGGCGGGACAGTTAACACCGGGGAGCTGTTTTTT.

This clone was seen once. The chain uses TRBV10-3 and TRBJ2-1; 9 bases agree with TRBD1. After removal of 6 bases from V and 7 bases from J, the junction contained 4 bases not matched to a gene. CDR1 ENHRY and CDR2 SYGVKD come from the germline V gene. The CDR3 has 13 residues. This CDR3 is CAISTGTGNEQFF. Written as DNA, the CDR3 is TGTGCCATCAGCACCGGGACAGGGAATGAGCAGTTCTTC.

This clone was picked up a small number of times. V gene TRBV7-9 combines with J gene TRBJ1-5, with D maybe TRBD1 (5 bases). Trimming pared 5 bases from V and 8 bases from J, leaving 13 bases between. This CDR3 region has 13 residues. Germline V CDR1 and CDR2: SEHNR, FQNEAQ (reference sequence). CDR3 sequence (DNA): TGTGCCAGCAGCGTAGAACCGGGGGAGCCCCAGCATTTT. Protein: CASSVEPGEPQHF.

This chain joins TRBV27 and TRBJ2-2; 8 bases are a match to TRBD1. Germline V lookup: CDR1 MNHEY, CDR2 SMNVEV (reference sequence). The CDR3 covers 15 residues. V was pared by 2 bases and J by 7 bases, with 6 bases of the junction left unmatched. The CDR3 nucleotides read TGTGCCAGCAGTTTAGACAGGGGAAACGGCGGGGAGCTGTTTTTT. It codes for CASSLDRGNGGELFF.